The rows below give T cell receptor beta chains drawn from one sample of a study of T cell responses to AZD1222 COVID-19 vaccine. The method was immunoSEQ multiplex PCR; TCRdb's version includes in-frame clones alone and lacks a portion of them. The table shows approximately 150,000 clones, with around nine tenths occurring only once. The starting material was peripheral blood, obtained 28 days after the second AZD1222 dose. The receptors come from an adult who received the AZD1222 COVID-19 vaccine. Both conserved end residues are part of each CDR3. Each record gives: V gene, J gene, clone size, D gene, CDR3 protein, CDR3 DNA. A D gene is named only where the DNA matches it firmly. Not all rows give a size; the values are once, few, many and, for expanded clones, a class.

TRBV4-3	TRBJ2-2	.	.	CASSQVMRNPGELFF	TGCGCCAGCAGCCAAGTAATGAGGAATCCCGGGGAGCTGTTTTTT
TRBV14	TRBJ1-2	.	.	CASSQNLLGYTF	TGTGCCAGCAGCCAAAATCTGTTAGGCTACACCTTC
TRBV4-3	TRBJ2-5	.	.	CASSQDGTQETQYF	TGCGCCAGCAGCCAAGATGGCACGCAAGAGACCCAGTACTTC
TRBV19	TRBJ1-5	.	TRBD1	CASRDRNQPQHF	TGTGCCAGTAGGGACAGGAATCAGCCCCAGCATTTT
TRBV29-1	TRBJ1-3	.	.	CSGASGAGNTIYF	TGCAGCGGTGCCTCAGGAGCTGGAAACACCATATATTTT
TRBV7-8	TRBJ2-6	.	.	CASSFSGSGANVLTF	TGTGCCAGCAGCTTCTCGGGGTCTGGGGCCAACGTCCTGACTTTC
TRBV27	TRBJ2-1	.	.	CASSLSRPITYNEQFF	TGTGCCAGCAGTTTATCCCGACCGATTACCTACAATGAGCAGTTCTTC
TRBV5-1	TRBJ2-5	.	TRBD1	CASSQNRGLGETQYF	TGCGCCAGCAGCCAGAACAGGGGGCTGGGGGAGACCCAGTACTTC
TRBV4-3	TRBJ2-2	.	.	CASSRSPLEGELFF	TGCGCCAGCAGCCGCAGCCCCCTGGAGGGGGAGCTGTTTTTT
TRBV5-1	TRBJ1-6	.	.	CASSLRLRDNSPLHF	TGCGCCAGCAGCTTGAGACTCAGGGATAATTCACCCCTCCACTTT
TRBV9	TRBJ2-2	.	TRBD1	CASSVGGGSGGELFF	TGTGCCAGCAGCGTAGGAGGGGGCTCGGGCGGGGAGCTGTTTTTT
TRBV20-1	TRBJ2-5	.	.	CSATRQETQYF	TGCAGTGCAACTCGACAAGAGACCCAGTACTTC
TRBV18	TRBJ1-3	once	TRBD1	CASSPRDSLSSGNTIYF	TGTGCCAGCTCACCTCGGGACAGTCTTTCCTCTGGAAACACCATATATTTT
TRBV7-9	TRBJ2-5	.	TRBD2	CASSFPRLAGAEETQYF	TGTGCCAGCAGCTTTCCTCGACTAGCGGGGGCGGAAGAGACCCAGTACTTC
TRBV27	TRBJ1-2	once	.	CASSYRLWYGYTF	TGTGCCAGCAGTTATAGGCTCTGGTATGGCTACACCTTC
TRBV27	TRBJ1-4	.	.	CASSFAGQPNEKLFF	TGTGCCAGCAGTTTTGCGGGTCAGCCTAATGAAAAACTGTTTTTT
TRBV5-1	TRBJ2-3	.	.	CASSLGQGGADTQYF	TGCGCCAGCAGCTTGGGTCAGGGAGGCGCAGATACGCAGTATTTT
TRBV21-1	TRBJ2-1	once	.	CASSKKSGTGTYNEQFF	TGTGCCAGCAGCAAAAAATCCGGGACAGGGACTTACAATGAGCAGTTCTTC
TRBV11-1	TRBJ1-3	.	.	CASSRPGDSGNTIYF	TGTGCCAGCAGCCGACCGGGGGACTCTGGAAACACCATATATTTT
TRBV7-9	TRBJ1-2	.	.	CASRFFEVGANYGYTF	TGTGCCAGCAGATTCTTTGAAGTAGGAGCTAACTATGGCTACACCTTC
TRBV21-1	TRBJ1-5	.	.	CASSRKGGQGNQPQHF	TGTGCCAGCAGCCGAAAGGGGGGGCAGGGTAATCAGCCCCAGCATTTT
TRBV5-1	TRBJ2-2	.	TRBD1	CASSLVGRGRDGELFF	TGCGCCAGCAGCTTGGTCGGCAGGGGGCGAGACGGGGAGCTGTTTTTT
TRBV2	TRBJ1-5	.	.	CASSEGSSSNQPQHF	TGTGCCAGCAGTGAAGGATCGTCCAGCAATCAGCCCCAGCATTTT
TRBV5-6	TRBJ1-3	few	TRBD1	CASSGTGEPSGNTIYF	TGTGCCAGCAGCGGAACAGGGGAACCCTCTGGAAACACCATATATTTT
TRBV30	TRBJ1-2	.	.	CAWTGRNYGYTF	TGTGCCTGGACGGGACGGAACTATGGCTACACCTTC
TRBV27	TRBJ2-7	.	TRBD2	CASSFGREDYYEQYF	TGTGCCAGCAGTTTTGGGCGGGAGGATTATTACGAGCAGTACTTC